These 9 T cell receptor beta chains were all obtained from the same sample, sequenced in a study of PD-1 blockade in mismatch repair-deficient tumors. The protocol was immunoSEQ multiplex PCR, while the TCRdb copy is restricted to in-frame clones and leaves out a portion. The table lists roughly 80,000 clones, around 85% of them singletons. This specimen consisted of peripheral blood, obtained 12 weeks after starting pembrolizumab. These receptors were taken from an adult with mismatch repair-deficient cancer.

The chain recombines TRBV15 with TRBJ1-2, with TRBD1 matching over 7 bases. The germline V gene encodes CDR1 LNHNV and CDR2 YYDKDF (reference sequence). The CDR3 loop spans 14 amino acids. Unmatched junction bases numbered 6, after V lost 3 bases and J lost 5 bases. DNA of the CDR3: TGTGCCACCAGCAGCCCGGGACAGAGATATGGCTACACCTTC. Translation gives CATSSPGQRYGYTF.

This clone was detected only once. CDR3 sequence (DNA): TGTGCCAGCAGTTACCTAGGGGACTCAGCTTGGGCTTTCTTT. Translation: CASSYLGDSAWAFF. V usage is TRBV6-5 and J usage is TRBJ1-1, with D perhaps TRBD1 (5 bases). This CDR3 spans 14 amino acids. V was pared by 2 bases and J by 11 bases, with 18 bases between. The V gene's germline CDR1 is MNHEY and CDR2 SVGAGI.

Details on this clone: Mismatch with germline at one junction end may stem from a read error. V is TRBV9 and J is TRBJ2-1, with 9 bases lining up with TRBD2. Looked up from germline, CDR1 is SGDLS and CDR2 is YYNGEE. The CDR3 covers 13 residues. The CDR3 sequence: CASSPHPSGGRVF. In DNA, the CDR3 is TGTGCCAGCAGCCCCCACCCCAGCGGGGGGCGCGTCTTC.

V usage is TRBV28 and J usage is TRBJ1-2, with a weak D call TRBD1 (6 bases). V was trimmed by 6 bases and J by 4 bases, leaving 24 bases between them. Per germline, CDR1 MDHEN and CDR2 SYDVKM. The CDR3 spans 17 residues. The CDR3 DNA reads as TGTGCCAGCAGATCTTTTTCCGGGACAAGAGTTGCCTATGGCTACACCTTC. It is translated as CASRSFSGTRVAYGYTF.

This rearrangement joins TRBV5-1 to TRBJ2-2; D is possibly TRBD1 (5 bases). Germline V gene sequence: CDR1 SGHRS, CDR2 YFSETQ. Trimming stripped 5 bases from V and 4 bases from J, with 12 bases between. The CDR3 covers 14 residues. As DNA, the CDR3 is TGCGCCAGCAGTTTAGGGGAAGGCACCGGGGAGCTGTTTTTT. Its protein product is CASSLGEGTGELFF.

The chain joins TRBV19 to TRBJ2-5; TRBD2 might be the D (5 bases). The V and J ends lost 3 bases and 5 bases respectively, with 13 bases between them. There are 14 residues in the CDR3. The germline gives CDR1 LNHDA, CDR2 SQIVND (reference sequence). CDR3 bases: TGTGCCAGTAGTATTGGACTTTTCGGGGAGACCCAGTACTTC. Protein: CASSIGLFGETQYF.

The rearrangement links TRBV27 to TRBJ2-7, with a weak D call TRBD1 (5 bases). Looked up from germline, CDR1 is MNHEY and CDR2 is SMNVEV (reference sequence). Trimming removed 4 bases at V and 1 base at J, with 8 bases between. This CDR3 is 13 amino acids long. CDR3 in DNA: TGTGCCAGCAGTTGGGGCACTTCCTACGAGCAGTACTTC. This encodes CASSWGTSYEQYF.

The chain has TRBV4-3 and TRBJ2-7; the D is unclear. Trimming left V 0 bases short and J 4 bases short, with 7 bases between. Looked up from germline, CDR1 is LGHNA and CDR2 is YSLEER. CDR3 length: 13 residues. CDR3 DNA sequence: TGCGCCAGCAGCCAAGATACAGATTACGAGCAGTACTTC. Its protein product is CASSQDTDYEQYF.

The V gene is TRBV15, the J gene TRBJ2-1; the D gene is possibly TRBD1 (6 bases). The CDR3 loop spans 13 amino acids. Germline assignment: CDR1 LNHNV and CDR2 YYDKDF (reference sequence). V lost 3 bases, J lost 10 bases, and 13 bases lay in between. The DNA of the CDR3 is TGTGCCACCAGCAGCCACAGGACAGTAGAGCAGTTCTTC. It encodes CATSSHRTVEQFF.